The TCR beta chain under discussion was sequenced for a study of read filtering for tumor transcriptome and immune sequencing. Study outcomes and limitations: This fraction held mixed bone marrow immune cells after CD138-negative sorting. Dropping single-read clonotypes raised IR-seq and RNA-seq shared-clonotype correlation. Approximately 87% of IR-seq clonotypes had a single read, yet these held roughly 3.3% of reads.

Molecular barcoded adaptors covering alpha/delta and beta/gamma chains were used on around 370 ng RNA. Each CDR3 protein gets one entry after TCRdb re-called the reads with MiXCR. The data contain 30,000 to 35,000 distinct CDR3 sequences, around 18% of them seen just once; the ten biggest clones take up around 15%. This CDR3 has 15 residues. Germline V lookup: CDR1 LGHNT, CDR2 FRNRAP. Trimming stripped 2 bases from V and 0 bases from J, with 10 bases between. In this sample, this clonotype turned up many times. Its antigen is currently unknown. This receptor was identified in a donor aged 40 or older with multiple myeloma. The chain is built from TRBV12-5 and TRBJ1-1; D is undetermined. Sequenced: a population of CD138-negative cells sorted from bone marrow. The CDR3 region is CASGLQWLLNTEAFF. CDR3 nucleotides: TGTGCTAGTGGTTTGCAGTGGTTACTGAACACTGAAGCTTTCTTT.